This TCR beta chain was captured by sequencing in a study of a mutant IDH1 vaccine in newly diagnosed glioma. Study context: The first vaccination came 4-6 weeks after radiotherapy alone, or with temozolomide cycles. Sex among treated patients split about 60% male, roughly 40% female; mean age was about 43 years. General observations from the study: The study observed vaccine-induced immune responses in around 94% of patients.

Concerning this clone itself: The antigen remains undetermined.

The method was immunoSEQ multiplex PCR; TCRdb's version includes in-frame clones alone and lacks a portion of them. The sample has 50,000 or so clones, about 80% seen once. Time point denoted: week 5, during vaccination. Topical imiquimod accompanied each vaccine dose, which consisted of 300 ug of mutant IDH1 20-mer peptide. The source was PBMCs, collected from a glioma patient whose treatment included an IDH1 peptide vaccine. This TCR derives from a woman in her forties or fifties with glioma.

The CDR3 nucleotides are TGTGCCAGCAGTGGCCGGGTCGAGCAGTACTTC. It codes for CASSGRVEQYF. The chain joins TRBV28 to TRBJ2-7; D remains ambiguous. This CDR3 contains 11 residues. CDR1 is MDHEN, CDR2 SYDVKM, per germline. V was cut by 5 bases and J by 6 bases, with 8 bases left in between.